This note documents a single T cell receptor beta chain sequence. Antigen specificity is unknown. Germline V lookup: CDR1 MDHEN, CDR2 SYDVKM. Trimming removed 6 bases from V and 0 bases from J, with 13 bases in between. The CDR3 extends over 15 amino acids. This entry belongs to a study of shared clonotypes between healthy human individuals. Whole-study results and caveats: Some clonotypes were shared by all four sorted-subset donors, while others were not shared. The non-shared ones had lower generation probabilities than the shared ones.

Generated by immunoSEQ multiplex PCR, the TCRdb table keeps only in-frame clones and is missing some. This table holds millions of clones, 90% to 95% found once. The sample taken for sequencing was naive CD4+ T cells sorted from blood. Specified subset: CD45RA+ positively selected. This clonotype originated in a man aged 18 to 29 in good health. The chain uses TRBV28 and TRBJ2-3; D is ambiguous. CDR3 sequence: CASRSSLTSTDTQYF. In nucleotides, the CDR3 is TGTGCCAGCAGATCCAGCCTCACTAGCACAGATACGCAGTATTTT.